This T cell receptor beta chain was observed in a study of identical twins. Germline V CDR1 and CDR2: SGHTA, FQGNSA. J gave up 3 bases and V 5 bases, and 9 bases lay outside the gene matches. The CDR3 covers 16 residues. TCRdb re-called the 5' RACE reads through MiXCR, storing one row per CDR3 protein. The data hold 200,000 to 300,000 distinct CDR3 sequences, with over 9.5% observed a single time. V and J are TRBV7-2 and TRBJ1-5; 8 nucleotides line up with TRBD1. The sequenced sample consisted of memory T cells sorted from blood. The receptor was derived from a man over 45 in good health. In DNA, the CDR3 is TGTGCCAGCAGCGAGGGGGGACAGGTGGCCAATCAGCCCCAGCATTTT. Translating it yields CASSEGGQVANQPQHF.